Each of the 20 T cell receptor beta chains below was sequenced from the same sample in a study of human T cells and chemical hapten exposure. Sequencing started from total RNA isolated from unfractionated whole blood. TCRdb passed the 5' RACE reads through MiXCR, listing each CDR3 protein once. Here the sample spans about 81,000 distinct CDR3 sequences, more than 7.5% being singletons. The origin of the receptors is a male donor in good health.

This clonotype was picked up many times. The genes are TRBV27 and TRBJ2-3; D call uncertain. The CDR3 is 13 residues long. CDR1 MNHEY and CDR2 SMNVEV come from the germline V gene (reference sequence). Trimming cost V 5 bases and J 4 bases, with 10 bases left between them. This chain's CDR3 is CASSPGAADTQYF. The CDR3 DNA reads TGTGCCAGCAGTCCGGGCGCCGCAGATACGCAGTATTTT.

This clonotype was counted only a few times. The CDR3 DNA is TGTGCCAGCAGCTTATTGGGACAGGGTTTGGCTGAAGCTTTCTTT. It translates to CASSLLGQGLAEAFF. This chain connects TRBV7-9 to TRBJ1-1; 9 bases align to TRBD1. This CDR3 region has 15 residues. CDR1 and CDR2 from the germline V gene are SEHNR and FQNEAQ (reference sequence). With V trimmed by 2 bases and J by 6 bases, 7 bases remained unmatched.

In its sample, this clonotype was seen a few times. This sequence joins TRBV11-2 and TRBJ2-3, with a possible D match to TRBD2 (6 bases). The germline CDR1 and CDR2 sequences are SGHAT and FQNNGV. The CDR3 is 14 amino acids. Trimming left V 5 bases short and J 4 bases short, with 13 bases between. The CDR3 region has the DNA TGTGCCAGCAGCCTCCGACTAGAATCAGATACGCAGTATTTT. Translated, it gives CASSLRLESDTQYF.

In its sample, this clonotype was seen many times. V gene TRBV6-6 combines with J gene TRBJ2-1; maybe TRBD1 (6 bases). The length of the CDR3 is 12 residues. V was cut by 5 bases and J by 7 bases, with 9 bases left in between. Germline V gene data show CDR1 as MNHNY and CDR2 as SVGAGI (reference sequence). The CDR3 DNA follows: TGTGCCAGCAGTCACAGGGTAAATGAGCAGTTCTTC. It specifies CASSHRVNEQFF.

This clonotype was picked up a small number of times. The rearrangement uses TRBV12-3 or TRBV12-4 and TRBJ1-2, with TRBD1 matching over 8 bases. V trimming: 0 bases; J trimming: 3 bases; junction bases outside the gene matches: 3. The CDR3 consists of 15 residues. The CDR3 sequence: CASSLARQGYYGYTF. Here the CDR3 DNA reads TGTGCCAGCAGTTTAGCCCGACAGGGGTACTATGGCTACACCTTC.

This clonotype was counted ten times or more. The gene calls are TRBV27 and TRBJ2-7; a possible D gene is TRBD1 (6 bases). This CDR3 contains 13 residues. Trimming shortened V by 6 bases and J by 4 bases, and 13 bases separated the two germline ends. The germline gives CDR1 MNHEY, CDR2 SMNVEV (reference sequence). The CDR3 sequence: CASSPQGRYEQYF. Written as DNA, the CDR3 is TGTGCCAGCAGCCCTCAGGGGCGGTACGAGCAGTACTTC.

This clonotype showed up just a few times. The CDR3 DNA is TGTGCCAGCAGCTTAGATGGTCAATTAGATACGCAGTATTTT. It yields the protein CASSLDGQLDTQYF. V and J are TRBV11-2 and TRBJ2-3, with D uncertain. CDR1 is SGHAT and CDR2 is FQNNGV in the germline V gene. The length of the CDR3 is 14 residues. V lost 0 bases and J 5 bases, leaving 9 bases between the germline ends.

The gene calls are TRBV20-1 and TRBJ2-7; possibly TRBD1 or TRBD2 for D (6 bases each). V was shortened by 0 bases and J by 12 bases, with 15 bases between the two germline ends. Germline assignment: CDR1 DFQATT and CDR2 SNEGSKA (reference sequence). The CDR3 sequence is 12 residues long. CDR3 residues: CSARDAGTPPYF. CDR3 bases: TGCAGTGCTAGAGATGCGGGGACACCACCGTACTTC.

This clonotype was found a few times. The chain couples TRBV6-5 to TRBJ1-3; no reliable D call. Trimming left V 0 bases short and J 0 bases short, with 18 bases between. The CDR3 contains 19 residues. Germline CDR1 and CDR2: MNHEY and SVGAGI. The CDR3 loop is CASSYSIPRDGSSGNTIYF. The CDR3 coding sequence is TGTGCCAGCAGTTACTCGATCCCCCGAGACGGATCCTCTGGAAACACCATATATTTT.

The rearrangement links TRBV5-1 to TRBJ2-6; D might be TRBD1 (6 bases). Germline values: CDR1 SGHRS, CDR2 YFSETQ. The CDR3 is made up of 16 amino acids. The V gene lost 5 bases and the J gene lost 0 bases, with 12 bases spanning the gap. The CDR3 loop reads CASREPGDSGANVLTF. DNA for the CDR3: TGCGCCAGCAGAGAACCAGGGGACTCTGGGGCCAACGTCCTGACTTTC.

In this sample, this clonotype turned up a few times. The chain has TRBV11-1 and TRBJ2-2; D may be TRBD1 or TRBD2 (5 bases each). Trimming removed 3 bases from V and 3 bases from J, with 14 bases in between. CDR1 SGHAT and CDR2 FQDESV come from the germline V gene (reference sequence). The CDR3 is made up of 16 amino acids. This chain's CDR3 is CASSFVRDPHTGELFF. The CDR3 bases are TGTGCCAGCAGCTTCGTCAGGGACCCTCACACCGGGGAGCTGTTTTTT. The variable domain in full, completed from reference TRBV11-1 and TRBJ2-2, reads EAEVAQSPRYKITEKSQAVAFWCDPISGHATLYWYRQILGQGPELLVQFQDESVVDDSQLPKDRFSAERLKGVDSTLKIQPAELGDSAMYLCASSFVRDPHTGELFFGEGSRLTVL.

There are many counts of this clonotype. The V gene is TRBV7-6, the J gene TRBJ2-6; the D gene could be TRBD1 or TRBD2 (5 bases each). Germline V gives CDR1 SGHVS, CDR2 FNYEAQ. The CDR3 is 17 amino acids. Between the trimmed V and J ends, which lost 5 bases and 0 bases, there was a span of 14 bases. In nucleotides, the CDR3 is TGTGCCAGCAGCAACGAAGGGACGTCCTCTGGGGCCAACGTCCTGACTTTC. As protein: CASSNEGTSSGANVLTF.

This clonotype appeared a few times. The chain carries TRBV14 and TRBJ2-7; D may be TRBD1 (5 bases). V gave up 2 bases and J gave up 1 base, with 12 bases separating them. This CDR3 spans 15 amino acids. The germline CDR1 and CDR2 sequences are SGHDN and FVKESK. CDR3 loop: CASSQTWGSSYEQYF. For the CDR3, the DNA is TGTGCCAGCAGCCAAACTTGGGGCAGTTCCTACGAGCAGTACTTC.

This sequence joins TRBV3-1 and TRBJ2-1; tentatively, D is TRBD2 (5 bases). Germline CDR1 LGHDT, CDR2 YNNKEL (reference sequence). The V end was cut by 1 base, the J end by 9 bases, with 13 bases between. The CDR3 runs to 14 residues. The CDR3: CASSQGFEGGEQFF. The CDR3 DNA sequence: TGTGCCAGCAGCCAAGGGTTTGAGGGCGGTGAGCAGTTCTTC.

This clonotype was seen at least ten times. V is TRBV4-3 and J is TRBJ1-2, with TRBD1 matching 10 bases. There are 18 residues in the CDR3. Trimming removed 0 bases from V and 2 bases from J; junction bases left unmatched: 9. Germline-derived CDR1 and CDR2 are LGHNA and YSLEER. The CDR3 sequence is CASSQDRGTGVVNYGYTF. The CDR3 bases are TGCGCCAGCAGCCAAGATAGGGGGACAGGGGTCGTCAACTATGGCTACACCTTC.

This clonotype occurred many times. V and J are TRBV18 and TRBJ1-1, with D perhaps matching TRBD1 (6 bases). This CDR3 has 17 amino acids. Looked up from germline, CDR1 is KGHSH and CDR2 is LQKENI. The germline V and J ends were trimmed by 0 bases and 3 bases, with 17 bases remaining between them. CDR3 DNA sequence: TGTGCCAGCTCACCACCGGGTCTACAGGGCTCGTACACTGAAGCTTTCTTT. It is translated as CASSPPGLQGSYTEAFF.

The chain is built from TRBV6-1 and TRBJ2-2; tentatively, D is TRBD2 (5 bases). In germline, CDR1 is MNHNS, CDR2 SASEGT. V was trimmed by 3 bases and J by 2 bases, leaving 13 bases between them. The CDR3 spans 16 residues. The CDR3 DNA is TGTGCCAGCAGTGACGGGGATTCCGACAACACCGGGGAGCTGTTTTTT. Amino acid sequence: CASSDGDSDNTGELFF.

This chain connects TRBV6-5 to TRBJ2-7; no definite D call. Germline-derived CDR1 and CDR2 are MNHEY and SVGAGI. V shed 6 bases and J shed 4 bases, with 19 bases lying between them. The CDR3 loop spans 15 amino acids. DNA of the CDR3: TGTGCCAGCAGGCCTCGCGTAGTCCCTATTTACGAGCAGTACTTC. Translation: CASRPRVVPIYEQYF.

This clonotype was seen many times. The chain has TRBV5-1 and TRBJ2-7; 7 bases line up with TRBD1. With V trimmed by 4 bases and J by 0 bases, 7 bases remained unmatched. Germline lookup yields CDR1 SGHRS and CDR2 YFSETQ. CDR3 length equals 15 residues. The chain's CDR3 is CASSPDRPHSYEQYF. The CDR3 DNA reads TGCGCCAGCAGCCCGGACAGGCCCCACTCCTACGAGCAGTACTTC. Full variable domain (rest looked up from reference TRBV5-1 and TRBJ2-7): KAGVTQTPRYLIKTRGQQVTLSCSPISGHRSVSWYQQTPGQGLQFLFEYFSETQRNKGNFPGRFSGRQFSNSRSEMNVSTLELGDSALYLCASSPDRPHSYEQYFGPGTRLTVT.

The table lists this clonotype with many counts. The chain carries TRBV14 and TRBJ2-1; D might be TRBD1 (5 bases). V shed 0 bases and J shed 4 bases, with 13 bases lying between them. From germline, CDR1 is SGHDN and CDR2 FVKESK. The CDR3 is 16 residues long. DNA for the CDR3: TGTGCCAGCAGCCAAGATCAAGCCGACAGTTACAATGAGCAGTTCTTC. Protein sequence: CASSQDQADSYNEQFF.